The clone carrying this T cell receptor beta chain was counted a few times. As originally analysed: Counts of nucleated cells, estimated from reference gene primer amplification, were obtained. The repertoire was sequenced with immunoSEQ multiplex PCR; TCRdb's copy has only in-frame clones and lacks some. The V and J calls and clone size come from that table; D and trimming were worked out from the DNA. The repertoire has about 100,000 clones, about 86% of them found once; the top ten carry 5%. The sample originates from a study of blood T cell repertoires in COVID-19. Across the whole study: Samples came from the United States, Italy and Spain, spanning acute and convalescent COVID-19. PBMCs, B-cell-depleted T cells, or T cells were the source of the cDNA or gDNA that made up the material.

Germline lookup yields CDR1 SGHRS and CDR2 YFSETQ. The junction had 11 bases not matched to a gene; V was cut back by 3 bases and J by 3 bases. The CDR3 spans 16 residues. This TCR was sampled from a human donor in a cohort sampled during active COVID-19. Input material: peripheral blood. V and J are TRBV5-1 and TRBJ1-1; 7 positions match TRBD1. The CDR3: CASSSDRRSLDTEAFF. DNA for the CDR3: TGCGCCAGCAGCTCGGACAGGCGGTCGTTGGACACTGAAGCTTTCTTT.